The 14 T cell receptor beta chains given below trace back to one sample, sequenced in a study of T cell responses to AZD1222 COVID-19 vaccine. The method was immunoSEQ multiplex PCR; TCRdb's version includes in-frame clones alone and lacks a portion of them. The sample contains approximately 100,000 clones, about 90% of which appear only once. The material was peripheral blood, obtained on day 0 of MenACWY control vaccination. Receptors originate from an adult in good health.

This clone was seen a handful of times. The chain uses TRBV6-5 and TRBJ1-4, with a weak D call TRBD1 (6 bases). This CDR3 is built from 13 residues. V dropped 2 bases and J dropped 8 bases, with 9 bases sitting between them. CDR1 and CDR2 from the germline V gene are MNHEY and SVGAGI. The CDR3 is CASSYKDREKLFF. The CDR3 DNA reads TGTGCCAGCAGTTACAAGGACAGAGAAAAACTGTTTTTT.

The chain links TRBV7-7 to TRBJ2-5; 13 bases are shared with TRBD2. Germline assignment: CDR1 SSHAT and CDR2 FNYEAQ (reference sequence). This CDR3 spans 17 amino acids. The junction had 8 bases not matched to a gene; V was cut back by 4 bases and J by 3 bases. The CDR3 here is CASSSTGTSGAKETQYF. As DNA, the CDR3 is TGTGCCAGCAGCTCGACTGGGACTAGCGGGGCAAAAGAGACCCAGTACTTC.

This chain connects TRBV6-6 to TRBJ2-7; D not resolved. The V end lost 2 bases, the J end lost 6 bases, and 14 bases lay between the germline ends. CDR1 is MNHNY, CDR2 SVGAGI, per germline (reference sequence). The CDR3 loop spans 14 amino acids. CDR3 sequence (DNA): TGTGCCAGCAGTTACGGCGTTAGCCTTCCCGAGCAGTACTTC. Residues: CASSYGVSLPEQYF.

The chain joins TRBV19 to TRBJ1-1, with unresolved D. This CDR3 has 11 residues. In germline, CDR1 is LNHDA, CDR2 SQIVND (reference sequence). V shed 4 bases and J shed 13 bases, with 13 bases lying between them. The CDR3 DNA reads TGTGCCAGTAGTAACCAACTCACGGGTTTCTTT. Protein: CASSNQLTGFF.

This sequence joins TRBV3-1 (or the pseudogene TRBV3-2) and TRBJ1-1; no firm D call. V was cut by 1 base and J by 3 bases, with 9 bases left in between. This CDR3 has 14 residues. The germline CDR1 and CDR2 sequences are LGHDT and YNNKEL (reference sequence). As DNA, the CDR3 is TGTGCCAGCAGCCAAGGGAGGGTAGACACTGAAGCTTTCTTT. Translating it yields CASSQGRVDTEAFF.

This chain connects TRBV3-1 (or the pseudogene TRBV3-2) to TRBJ2-7; TRBD2 matches at 13 bases. V was clipped by 4 bases and J by 2 bases; unmatched bases: 8. The CDR3 consists of 17 residues. Germline V gene sequence: CDR1 LGHDT, CDR2 YNNKEL (reference sequence). The CDR3 protein is CASSLRTSGGPTYEQYF. The CDR3 DNA is TGTGCCAGCAGCCTGAGGACTAGCGGGGGCCCAACCTACGAGCAGTACTTC.

The chain is built from TRBV2 and TRBJ2-5, with D unresolved. The CDR3 is 11 residues long. V lost 1 base and J 12 bases, leaving 9 bases between the germline ends. In germline, CDR1 is SNHLY, CDR2 FYNNEI. CDR3 nucleotides: TGTGCCAGCAGTGAAGACAACCTCGAGTACTTC. The encoded protein is CASSEDNLEYF.

This clone was observed a few times. The V and J genes are TRBV6-4 and TRBJ1-2; D is uncertain. The CDR3 is made up of 12 amino acids. The V end lost 0 bases, the J end lost 9 bases, and 8 bases lay between the germline ends. Per germline, CDR1 MRHNA and CDR2 SNTAGT. The CDR3 reads CASSDSKGSYTF. The CDR3 nucleotides read TGTGCCAGCAGTGACTCGAAGGGTAGCTACACCTTC.

The chain uses TRBV3-1 (or the pseudogene TRBV3-2) and TRBJ2-5; the D is unclear. V lost 0 bases to trimming and J lost 4 bases, with 12 bases between them. CDR3 length equals 15 residues. CDR1 is LGHDT, CDR2 YNNKEL, per germline (reference sequence). CDR3 region: CASSQDWIIRETQYF. In DNA form, the CDR3 reads TGTGCCAGCAGCCAAGATTGGATTATCCGAGAGACCCAGTACTTC.

This clone was found a few times. This sequence joins TRBV20-1 and TRBJ2-3; D unresolved. Germline V gene data show CDR1 as DFQATT and CDR2 as SNEGSKA (reference sequence). V lost 3 bases, J lost 4 bases, and 5 bases lay in between. This CDR3 is built from 11 residues. The DNA of the CDR3 is TGCAGTGCTAGGAAGGCAGATACGCAGTATTTT. Translating gives CSARKADTQYF.

V and J are TRBV5-1 and TRBJ1-4; D may be TRBD1 (6 bases). Germline V gene lookup returns CDR1 SGHRS and CDR2 YFSETQ. The CDR3 extends over 17 amino acids. V was pared by 3 bases and J by 0 bases, with 15 bases between. The CDR3 protein is CASSSPQGPSTNEKLFF. DNA for the CDR3: TGCGCCAGCAGCTCCCCCCAGGGGCCGTCAACTAATGAAAAACTGTTTTTT.

J is TRBJ2-7 and V is TRBV18; 8 nucleotides match TRBD2. Germline values: CDR1 KGHSH, CDR2 LQKENI. The V segment lost 2 bases and the J segment 6 bases; nucleotides outside the gene matches: 3. This CDR3 spans 13 amino acids. The CDR3 DNA follows: TGTGCCAGCTCACCAATCGGGGGGGTCGAGCAGTACTTC. This codes for CASSPIGGVEQYF.

The CDR3 coding sequence is TGCAGCGCCCGTACAGGGGCCTATAATTCACCCCTCCACTTT. Amino acid sequence: CSARTGAYNSPLHF. The V call is TRBV29-1, the J call TRBJ1-6; TRBD1 agrees at 7 bases. Germline V CDR1 and CDR2: SQVTM, ANQGSEA. Trimming cost V 7 bases and J 2 bases; bases outside gene matches: 5. CDR3 size: 14 residues.

The chain recombines TRBV9 with TRBJ2-1; D is unresolved. Trimming shortened V by 0 bases and J by 8 bases, and 9 bases separated the two germline ends. The CDR3 contains 13 residues. CDR1 SGDLS and CDR2 YYNGEE come from the germline V gene. This CDR3 is CASSVGVVDEQFF. Written as DNA, the CDR3 is TGTGCCAGCAGCGTAGGGGTAGTAGATGAGCAGTTCTTC.